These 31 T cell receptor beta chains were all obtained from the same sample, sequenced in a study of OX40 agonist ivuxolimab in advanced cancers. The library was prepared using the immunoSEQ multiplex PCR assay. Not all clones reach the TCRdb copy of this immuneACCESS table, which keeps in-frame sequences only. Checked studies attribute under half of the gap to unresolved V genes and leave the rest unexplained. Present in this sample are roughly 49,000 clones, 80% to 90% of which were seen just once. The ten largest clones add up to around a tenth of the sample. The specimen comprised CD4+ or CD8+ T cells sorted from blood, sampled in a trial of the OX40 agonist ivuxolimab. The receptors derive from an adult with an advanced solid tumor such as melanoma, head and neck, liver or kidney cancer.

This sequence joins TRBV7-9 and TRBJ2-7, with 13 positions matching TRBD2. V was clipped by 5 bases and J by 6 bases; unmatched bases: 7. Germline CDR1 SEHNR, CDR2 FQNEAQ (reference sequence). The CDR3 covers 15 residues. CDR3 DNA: TGTGCCAGCAGCCTTACTAGCGGGGGGGCCGGCGAGCAGTACTTC. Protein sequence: CASSLTSGGAGEQYF.

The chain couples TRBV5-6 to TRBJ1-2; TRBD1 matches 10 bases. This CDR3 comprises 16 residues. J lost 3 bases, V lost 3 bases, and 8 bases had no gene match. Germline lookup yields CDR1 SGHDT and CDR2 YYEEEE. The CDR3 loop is CASSYRDRGIYYGYTF. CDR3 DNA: TGTGCCAGCAGCTACCGGGACAGGGGAATTTACTATGGCTACACCTTC.

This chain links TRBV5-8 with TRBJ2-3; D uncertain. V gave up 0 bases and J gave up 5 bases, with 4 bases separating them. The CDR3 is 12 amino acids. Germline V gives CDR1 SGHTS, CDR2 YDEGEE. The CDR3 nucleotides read TGTGCCAGCAGCTTGGGAATAGATACGCAGTATTTT. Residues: CASSLGIDTQYF.

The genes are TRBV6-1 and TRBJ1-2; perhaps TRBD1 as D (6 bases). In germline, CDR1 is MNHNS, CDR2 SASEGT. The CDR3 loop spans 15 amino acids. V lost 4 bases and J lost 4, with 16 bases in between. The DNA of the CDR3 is TGTGCCAGCAGTGGCTTACAGGGAGGCTTCTATGGCTACACCTTC. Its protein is CASSGLQGGFYGYTF.

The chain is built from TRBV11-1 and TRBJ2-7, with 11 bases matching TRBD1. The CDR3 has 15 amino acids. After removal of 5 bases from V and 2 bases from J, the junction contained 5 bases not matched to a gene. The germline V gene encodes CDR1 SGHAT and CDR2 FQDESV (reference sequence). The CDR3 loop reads CASSPGTGGAYEQYF. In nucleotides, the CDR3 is TGTGCCAGCAGCCCCGGGACAGGGGGAGCCTACGAGCAGTACTTC.

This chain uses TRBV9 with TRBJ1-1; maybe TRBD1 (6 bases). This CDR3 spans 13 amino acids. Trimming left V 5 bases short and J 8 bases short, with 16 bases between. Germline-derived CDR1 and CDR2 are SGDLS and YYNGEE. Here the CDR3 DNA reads TGTGCCAGCAGTTCGGGGGGGACACTGGAAGCTTTCTTT. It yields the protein CASSSGGTLEAFF.

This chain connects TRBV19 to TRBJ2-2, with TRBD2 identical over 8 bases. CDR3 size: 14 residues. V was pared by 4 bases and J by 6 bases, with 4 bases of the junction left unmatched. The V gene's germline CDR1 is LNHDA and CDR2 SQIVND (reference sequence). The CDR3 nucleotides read TGTGCCAGTAGTAGACTAGCGACTCCCGGGGAGCTGTTTTTT. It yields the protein CASSRLATPGELFF.

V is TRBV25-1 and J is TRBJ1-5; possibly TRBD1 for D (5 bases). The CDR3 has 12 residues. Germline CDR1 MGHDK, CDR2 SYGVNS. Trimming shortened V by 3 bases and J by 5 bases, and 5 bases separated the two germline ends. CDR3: CASSEGDQPQHF. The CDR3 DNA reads TGTGCCAGCAGTGAGGGGGATCAGCCCCAGCATTTT. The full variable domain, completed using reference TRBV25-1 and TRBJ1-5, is EADIYQTPRYLVIGTGKKITLECSQTMGHDKMYWYQQDPGMELHLIHYSYGVNSTEKGDLSSESTVSRIRTEHFPLTLESARPSHTSQYLCASSEGDQPQHFGDGTRLSIL.

CDR3: CASSQDLRQGYYEQYF. The CDR3 DNA reads as TGTGCCAGCAGCCAAGATCTTAGACAGGGGTACTACGAGCAGTACTTC. V is TRBV14 and J is TRBJ2-7, with 8 bases aligning to TRBD1. The V and J ends lost 0 bases and 3 bases, in that order; junction bases with no gene match: 7. The CDR3 length is 16 residues. Germline CDR1 is SGHDN and CDR2 is FVKESK.

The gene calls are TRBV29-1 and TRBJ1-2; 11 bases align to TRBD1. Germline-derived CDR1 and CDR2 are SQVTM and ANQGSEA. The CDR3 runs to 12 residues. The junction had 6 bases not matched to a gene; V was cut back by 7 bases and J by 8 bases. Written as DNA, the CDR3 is TGCAGCGCCCCAGGACAGGGGGCGGGCTACACCTTC. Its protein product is CSAPGQGAGYTF.

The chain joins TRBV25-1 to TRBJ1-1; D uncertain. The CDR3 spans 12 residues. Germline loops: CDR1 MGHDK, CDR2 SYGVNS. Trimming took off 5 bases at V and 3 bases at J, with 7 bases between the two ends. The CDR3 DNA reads TGTGCCAGCAGTATTGGGGACACTGAAGCTTTCTTT. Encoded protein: CASSIGDTEAFF.

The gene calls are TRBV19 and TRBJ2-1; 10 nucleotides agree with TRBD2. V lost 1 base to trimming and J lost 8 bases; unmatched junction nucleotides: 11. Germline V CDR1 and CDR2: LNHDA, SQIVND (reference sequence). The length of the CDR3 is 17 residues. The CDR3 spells CASSIAGSGRAGDEQFF. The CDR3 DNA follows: TGTGCCAGTAGTATAGCAGGGAGCGGGAGGGCCGGGGATGAGCAGTTCTTC.

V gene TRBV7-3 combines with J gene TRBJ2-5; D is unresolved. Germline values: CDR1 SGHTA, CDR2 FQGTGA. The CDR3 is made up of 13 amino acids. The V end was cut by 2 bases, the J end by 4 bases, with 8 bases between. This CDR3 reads CASSLDRGETQYF. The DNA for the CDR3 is TGTGCCAGCAGCTTAGATCGTGGAGAGACCCAGTACTTC.

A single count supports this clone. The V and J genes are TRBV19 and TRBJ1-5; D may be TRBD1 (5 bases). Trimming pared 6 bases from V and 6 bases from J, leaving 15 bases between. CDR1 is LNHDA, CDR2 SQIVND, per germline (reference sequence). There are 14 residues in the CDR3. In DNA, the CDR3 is TGTGCCAGTAGGGGACTGGGCCCGAGTCAGCCCCAGCATTTT. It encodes CASRGLGPSQPQHF.

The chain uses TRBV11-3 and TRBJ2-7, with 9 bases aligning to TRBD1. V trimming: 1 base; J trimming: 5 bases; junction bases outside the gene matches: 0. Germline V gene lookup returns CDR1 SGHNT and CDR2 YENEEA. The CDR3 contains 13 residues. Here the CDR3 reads CASSLGQGDEQYF. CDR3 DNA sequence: TGTGCCAGCAGCTTAGGACAGGGGGACGAGCAGTACTTC.

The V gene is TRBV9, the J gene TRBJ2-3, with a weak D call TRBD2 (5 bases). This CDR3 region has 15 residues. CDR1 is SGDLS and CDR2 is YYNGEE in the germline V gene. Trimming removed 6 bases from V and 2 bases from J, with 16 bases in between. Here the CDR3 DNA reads TGTGCCAGCACCTTATGGGGAGACACCACAGATACGCAGTATTTT. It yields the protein CASTLWGDTTDTQYF.

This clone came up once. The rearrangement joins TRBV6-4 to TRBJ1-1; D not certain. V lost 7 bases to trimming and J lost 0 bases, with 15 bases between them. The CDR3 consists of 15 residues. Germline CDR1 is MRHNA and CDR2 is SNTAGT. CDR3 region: CASTTVRIMNTEAFF. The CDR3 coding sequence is TGTGCCAGCACCACAGTTAGAATTATGAACACTGAAGCTTTCTTT.

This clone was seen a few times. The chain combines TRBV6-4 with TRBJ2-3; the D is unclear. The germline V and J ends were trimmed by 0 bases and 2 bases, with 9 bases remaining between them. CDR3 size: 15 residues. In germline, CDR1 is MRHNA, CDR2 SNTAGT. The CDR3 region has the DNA TGTGCCAGCAGTGACTCTTGGGTTGACACAGATACGCAGTATTTT. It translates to CASSDSWVDTDTQYF.

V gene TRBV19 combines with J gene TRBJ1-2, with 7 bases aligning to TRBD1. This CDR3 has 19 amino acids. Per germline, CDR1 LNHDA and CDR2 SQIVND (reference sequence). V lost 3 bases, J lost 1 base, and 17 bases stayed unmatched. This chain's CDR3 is CASSMVSGTLRGFNYGYTF. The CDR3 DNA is TGTGCCAGTAGTATGGTCTCGGGGACCCTCAGGGGGTTTAACTATGGCTACACCTTC.

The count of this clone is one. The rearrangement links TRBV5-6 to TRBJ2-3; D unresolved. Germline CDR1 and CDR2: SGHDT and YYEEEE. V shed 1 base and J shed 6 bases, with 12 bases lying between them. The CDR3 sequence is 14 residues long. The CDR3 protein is CASSLLSPRDTQYF. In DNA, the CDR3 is TGTGCCAGCAGCTTGCTCAGCCCTCGGGATACGCAGTATTTT.

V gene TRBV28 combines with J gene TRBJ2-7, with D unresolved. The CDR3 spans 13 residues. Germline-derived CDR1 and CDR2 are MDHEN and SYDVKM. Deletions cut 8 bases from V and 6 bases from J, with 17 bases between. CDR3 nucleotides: TGTGCCAGCGCCTATACTACATTGCCCGAGCAGTACTTC. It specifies CASAYTTLPEQYF.

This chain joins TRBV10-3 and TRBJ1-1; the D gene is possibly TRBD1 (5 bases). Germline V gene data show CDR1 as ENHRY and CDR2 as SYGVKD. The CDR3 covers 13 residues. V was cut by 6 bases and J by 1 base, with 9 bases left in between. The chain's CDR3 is CAISPDRNTEAFF. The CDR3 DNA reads TGTGCCATCAGCCCCGACAGGAACACTGAAGCTTTCTTT.

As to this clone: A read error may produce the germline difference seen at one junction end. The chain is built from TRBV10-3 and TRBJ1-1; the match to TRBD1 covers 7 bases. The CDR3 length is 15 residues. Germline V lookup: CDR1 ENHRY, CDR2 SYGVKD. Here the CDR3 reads CAIRETQGLKTEAFF. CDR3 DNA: TGTGCCATCAGGGAAACACAGGGGCTGAAGACTGAAGCTTTCTTT.

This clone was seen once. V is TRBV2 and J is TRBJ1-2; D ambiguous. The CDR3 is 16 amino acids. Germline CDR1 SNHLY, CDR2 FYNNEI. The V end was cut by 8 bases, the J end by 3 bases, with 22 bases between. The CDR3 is CASGSDVQVGDYGYTF. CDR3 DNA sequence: TGTGCCAGCGGTTCGGACGTCCAGGTCGGCGACTATGGCTACACCTTC.

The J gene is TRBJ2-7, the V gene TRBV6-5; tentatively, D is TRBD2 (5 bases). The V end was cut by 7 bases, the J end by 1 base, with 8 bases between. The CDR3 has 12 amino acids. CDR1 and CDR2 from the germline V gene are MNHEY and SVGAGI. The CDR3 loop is CASTGESYEQYF. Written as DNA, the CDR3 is TGTGCCAGCACCGGGGAATCCTACGAGCAGTACTTC.

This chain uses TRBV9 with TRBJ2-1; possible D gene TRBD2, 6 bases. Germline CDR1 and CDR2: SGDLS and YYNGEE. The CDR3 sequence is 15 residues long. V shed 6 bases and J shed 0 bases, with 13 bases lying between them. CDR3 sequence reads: CASTLDGGSYNEQFF. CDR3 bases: TGTGCCAGCACCCTAGACGGGGGCTCCTACAATGAGCAGTTCTTC.

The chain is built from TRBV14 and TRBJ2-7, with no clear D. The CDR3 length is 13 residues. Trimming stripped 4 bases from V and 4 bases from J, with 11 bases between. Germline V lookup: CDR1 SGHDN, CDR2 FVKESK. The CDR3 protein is CASSLRTEYEQYF. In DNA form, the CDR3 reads TGTGCCAGCAGCCTTAGGACGGAATACGAGCAGTACTTC.

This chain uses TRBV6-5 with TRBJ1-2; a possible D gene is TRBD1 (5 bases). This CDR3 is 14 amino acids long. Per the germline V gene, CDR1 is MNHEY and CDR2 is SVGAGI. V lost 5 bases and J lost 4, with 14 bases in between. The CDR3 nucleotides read TGTGCCAGCAGTCCCGGGCGGGACCCCTATGGCTACACCTTC. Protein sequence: CASSPGRDPYGYTF.

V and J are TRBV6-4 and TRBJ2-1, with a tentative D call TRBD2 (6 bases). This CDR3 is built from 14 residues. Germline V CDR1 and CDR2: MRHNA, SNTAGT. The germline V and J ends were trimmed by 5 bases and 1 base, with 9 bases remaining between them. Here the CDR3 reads CASSPGLSYNEQFF. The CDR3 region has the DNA TGTGCCAGCAGTCCGGGACTTTCCTACAATGAGCAGTTCTTC.

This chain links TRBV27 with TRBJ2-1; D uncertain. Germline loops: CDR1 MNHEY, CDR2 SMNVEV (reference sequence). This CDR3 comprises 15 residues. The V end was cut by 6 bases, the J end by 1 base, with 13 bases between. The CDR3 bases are TGTGCCAGCAGCCCTTTTGGCGGATCCTACAATGAGCAGTTCTTC. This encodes CASSPFGGSYNEQFF.

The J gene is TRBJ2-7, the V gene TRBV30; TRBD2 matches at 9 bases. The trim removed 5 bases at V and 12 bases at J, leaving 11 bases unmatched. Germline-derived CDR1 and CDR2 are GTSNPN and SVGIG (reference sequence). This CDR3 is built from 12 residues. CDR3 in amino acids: CAWGPSGDQTYF. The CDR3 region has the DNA TGTGCCTGGGGCCCTAGCGGGGACCAGACGTACTTC.